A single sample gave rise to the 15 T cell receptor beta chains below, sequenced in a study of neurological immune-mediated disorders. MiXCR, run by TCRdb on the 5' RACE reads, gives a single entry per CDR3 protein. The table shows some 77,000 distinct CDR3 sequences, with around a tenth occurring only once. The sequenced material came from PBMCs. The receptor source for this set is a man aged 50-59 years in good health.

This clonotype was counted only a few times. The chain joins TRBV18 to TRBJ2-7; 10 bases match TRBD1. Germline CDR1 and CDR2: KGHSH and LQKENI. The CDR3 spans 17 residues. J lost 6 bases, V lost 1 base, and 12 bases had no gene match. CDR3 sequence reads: CASSPQLSRQGAGEQYF. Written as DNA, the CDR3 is TGTGCCAGCTCACCACAGTTGTCTCGACAGGGGGCTGGCGAGCAGTACTTC.

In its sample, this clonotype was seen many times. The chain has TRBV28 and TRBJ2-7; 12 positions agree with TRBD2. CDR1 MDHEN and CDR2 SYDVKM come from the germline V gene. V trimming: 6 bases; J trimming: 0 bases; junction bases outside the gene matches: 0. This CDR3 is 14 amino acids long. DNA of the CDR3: TGTGCCAGCAGACTAGCGGGAGGCTCCTACGAGCAGTACTTC. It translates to CASRLAGGSYEQYF.

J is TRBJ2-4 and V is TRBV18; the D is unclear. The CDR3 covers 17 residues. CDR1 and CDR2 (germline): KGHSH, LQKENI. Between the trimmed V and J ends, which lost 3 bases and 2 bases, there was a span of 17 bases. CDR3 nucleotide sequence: TGTGCCAGCTCACCCGGTCTCCCCCTGGGGACCAAAAACATTCAGTACTTC. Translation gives CASSPGLPLGTKNIQYF.

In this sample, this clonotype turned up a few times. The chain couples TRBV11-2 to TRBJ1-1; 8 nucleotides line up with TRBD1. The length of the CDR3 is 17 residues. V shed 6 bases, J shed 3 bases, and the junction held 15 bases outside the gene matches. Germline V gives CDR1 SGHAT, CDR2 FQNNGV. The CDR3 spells CASRVRTGLLGDTEAFF. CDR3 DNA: TGTGCCAGCAGGGTCCGGACAGGGCTCCTAGGGGACACTGAAGCTTTCTTT.

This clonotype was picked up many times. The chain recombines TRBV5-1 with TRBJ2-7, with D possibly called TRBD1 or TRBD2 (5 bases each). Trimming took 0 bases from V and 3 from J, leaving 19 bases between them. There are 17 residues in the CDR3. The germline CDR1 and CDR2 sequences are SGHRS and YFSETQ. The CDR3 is CASSLETRQGVSYEQYF. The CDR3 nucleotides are TGCGCCAGCAGCTTGGAGACGAGGCAGGGAGTAAGCTACGAGCAGTACTTC.

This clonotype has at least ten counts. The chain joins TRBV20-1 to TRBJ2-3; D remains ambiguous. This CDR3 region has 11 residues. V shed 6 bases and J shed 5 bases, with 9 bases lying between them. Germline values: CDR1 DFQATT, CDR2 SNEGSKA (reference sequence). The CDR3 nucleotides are TGCAGTGCCCCGGTTGGAGATACGCAGTATTTT. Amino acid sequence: CSAPVGDTQYF.

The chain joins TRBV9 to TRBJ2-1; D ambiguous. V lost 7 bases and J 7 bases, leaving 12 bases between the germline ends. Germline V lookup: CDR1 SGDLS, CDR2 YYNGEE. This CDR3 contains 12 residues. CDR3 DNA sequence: TGTGCCAGCTCCCCTTATGGGAATGAGCAGTTCTTC. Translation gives CASSPYGNEQFF.

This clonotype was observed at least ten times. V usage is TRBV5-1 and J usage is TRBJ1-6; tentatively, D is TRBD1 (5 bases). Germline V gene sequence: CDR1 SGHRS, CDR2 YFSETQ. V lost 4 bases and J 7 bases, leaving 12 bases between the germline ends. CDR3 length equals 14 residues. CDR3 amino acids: CASSSGTENSPLHF. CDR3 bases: TGCGCCAGCAGCAGCGGGACGGAGAATTCACCCCTCCACTTT. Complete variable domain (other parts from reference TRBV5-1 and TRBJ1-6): KAGVTQTPRYLIKTRGQQVTLSCSPISGHRSVSWYQQTPGQGLQFLFEYFSETQRNKGNFPGRFSGRQFSNSRSEMNVSTLELGDSALYLCASSSGTENSPLHFGNGTRLTVT.

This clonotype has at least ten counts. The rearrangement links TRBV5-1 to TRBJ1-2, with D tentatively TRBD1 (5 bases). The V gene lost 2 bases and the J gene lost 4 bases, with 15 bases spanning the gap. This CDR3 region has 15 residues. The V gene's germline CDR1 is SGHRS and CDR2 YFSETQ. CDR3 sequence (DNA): TGCGCCAGCAGCTTCAGGCAGGGAGAGAGCTATGGCTACACCTTC. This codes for CASSFRQGESYGYTF.

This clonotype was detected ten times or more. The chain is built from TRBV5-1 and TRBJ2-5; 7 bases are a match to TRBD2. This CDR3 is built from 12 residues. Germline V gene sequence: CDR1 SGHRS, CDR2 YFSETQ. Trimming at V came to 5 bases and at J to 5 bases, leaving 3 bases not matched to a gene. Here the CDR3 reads CASSAGGETQYF. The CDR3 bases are TGCGCCAGCAGTGCCGGGGGGGAGACCCAGTACTTC.

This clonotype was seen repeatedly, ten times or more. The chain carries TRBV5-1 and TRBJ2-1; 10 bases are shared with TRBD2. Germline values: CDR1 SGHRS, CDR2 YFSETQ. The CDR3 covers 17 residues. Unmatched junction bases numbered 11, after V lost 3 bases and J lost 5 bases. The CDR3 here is CASSYYLTSGSDNEQFF. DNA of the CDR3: TGCGCCAGCAGCTACTATCTGACTAGCGGGTCCGACAATGAGCAGTTCTTC.

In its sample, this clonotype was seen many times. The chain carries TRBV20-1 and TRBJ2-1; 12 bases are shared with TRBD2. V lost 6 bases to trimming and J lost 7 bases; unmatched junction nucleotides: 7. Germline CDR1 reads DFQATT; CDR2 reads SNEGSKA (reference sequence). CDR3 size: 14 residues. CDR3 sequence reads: CSAATSGGWNEQFF. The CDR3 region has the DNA TGCAGTGCGGCGACTAGCGGGGGATGGAATGAGCAGTTCTTC.

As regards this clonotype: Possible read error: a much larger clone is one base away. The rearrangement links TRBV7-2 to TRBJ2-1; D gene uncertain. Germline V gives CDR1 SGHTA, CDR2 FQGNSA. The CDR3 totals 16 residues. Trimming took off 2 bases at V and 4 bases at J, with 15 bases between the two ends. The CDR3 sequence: CASSLKNRLRYNEQFF. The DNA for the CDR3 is TGTGCCAGCAGCTTAAAAAACAGACTGAGGTACAATGAGCAGTTCTTC.

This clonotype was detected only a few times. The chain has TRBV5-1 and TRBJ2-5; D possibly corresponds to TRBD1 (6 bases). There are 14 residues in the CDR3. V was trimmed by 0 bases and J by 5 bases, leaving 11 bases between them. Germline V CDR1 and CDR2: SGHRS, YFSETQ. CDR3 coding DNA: TGCGCCAGCAGCTTGGGACAGGAGAGGGAGACCCAGTACTTC. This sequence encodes CASSLGQERETQYF.

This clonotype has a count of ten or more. This CDR3 is CASAGGDSNSPLHF. CDR3 in DNA: TGTGCCAGCGCGGGTGGGGACAGTAATTCACCCCTCCACTTT. The chain has TRBV19 and TRBJ1-6; 7 bases map to TRBD1. The CDR3 has 14 residues. Germline V gene data show CDR1 as LNHDA and CDR2 as SQIVND (reference sequence). V was clipped by 9 bases and J by 6 bases; unmatched bases: 8.